This T cell receptor (beta chain) was found in a study of T cells after yellow fever vaccination. Across the whole study: Fractions with few cells were prepared using SMART-Seq v4 Ultra Low Input.

Study-wide findings and caveats: Peaking faster, on day 5 versus 15, the secondary response was nonetheless weaker. Abundant contaminating clonotypes from the bulk population could appear in FACS-sorted repertoires.

As to this clonotype: Its antigen is still unknown.

The authors made TCR cDNA by 5'RACE template switching, adding a universal primer site and UMIs. TCRdb processed the 5' RACE reads anew with MiXCR; each CDR3 protein has one entry. This table holds approximately 550,000 distinct CDR3 sequences, 15% to 20% found once. This CDR3 spans 16 amino acids. The V and J ends lost 0 bases and 2 bases respectively, with 13 bases between them. Germline CDR1 and CDR2: LGHNA and YSLEER. This TCR derives from a man aged 25 to 40 who received the YFV17D yellow fever vaccine. V gene TRBV4-3 combines with J gene TRBJ1-2; D gene unclear. Source: PBMCs, taken 15 days after the yellow fever booster vaccination. CDR3 in DNA: TGCGCCAGCAGCCAAGAATTCAGACCTAACAACTATGGCTACACCTTC. Translated, it gives CASSQEFRPNNYGYTF.